This passage covers 30 T cell receptor beta chains from one sample sequenced in a study of blood T cell repertoires in COVID-19 (dated by TCRdb to about 2020). Libraries were prepared through the immunoSEQ multiplex PCR assay. The table was pulled from immuneACCESS by TCRdb, which kept in-frame rearrangements only. Such tables lose some clones; where checked, under half of the loss comes from unresolved V genes, and the rest has no known cause. The sample includes approximately 310,000 clones, with over 75% observed a single time. Approximately 8.1% of the sample belongs to the ten largest clones. Sequences were obtained from peripheral blood. The receptors here all came from a woman between 50 and 59 years old who had recovered from COVID-19.

The chain joins TRBV4-1 to TRBJ1-2, with D perhaps matching TRBD1 (6 bases). The CDR3 contains 18 residues. V was cut by 3 bases and J by 2 bases, with 22 bases left in between. Per the germline V gene, CDR1 is MGHRA and CDR2 is YSYEKL. Written as DNA, the CDR3 is TGCGCCAGCAGCCACCACCGGGCCCTGACAGGTTACAACTATGGCTACACCTTC. This codes for CASSHHRALTGYNYGYTF.

The V and J genes are TRBV4-3 and TRBJ1-5, with D hard to call. CDR3 length: 17 residues. Germline V CDR1 and CDR2: LGHNA, YSLEER. Deletions cut 0 bases from V and 2 bases from J, with 14 bases between. Written as DNA, the CDR3 is TGCGCCAGCAGCCAAGAGTTATTCGATGAGGGCAATCAGCCCCAGCATTTT. Its translation: CASSQELFDEGNQPQHF.

This chain connects TRBV7-8 to TRBJ2-2; 7 bases agree with TRBD1. The length of the CDR3 is 16 residues. The V gene end was trimmed by 1 base and the J gene end by 4 bases; junction bases not matched to a gene: 6. Germline loops: CDR1 SGHVS, CDR2 FQNEAQ. The CDR3 spells CASSLVPTGFTGELFF. In DNA form, the CDR3 reads TGTGCCAGCAGCTTAGTACCGACAGGGTTCACCGGGGAGCTGTTTTTT.

The chain joins TRBV5-1 to TRBJ2-6; D not resolved. Germline CDR1 and CDR2: SGHRS and YFSETQ. The CDR3 covers 17 residues. V was trimmed by 0 bases and J by 4 bases, leaving 14 bases between them. The CDR3 coding sequence is TGCGCCAGCAGCTTGGGGAGTGGCGTCGGCGGGGCCAACGTCCTGACTTTC. It yields the protein CASSLGSGVGGANVLTF.

The chain combines TRBV9 with TRBJ2-1; the D gene is possibly TRBD1 (6 bases). Trimming took off 0 bases at V and 6 bases at J, with 7 bases between the two ends. The CDR3 spans 13 residues. CDR1 SGDLS and CDR2 YYNGEE come from the germline V gene. The CDR3 loop reads CASSVGTANEQFF. The CDR3 nucleotides are TGTGCCAGCAGCGTAGGGACAGCCAATGAGCAGTTCTTC.

The chain couples TRBV28 to TRBJ1-1; D remains unclear. The germline CDR1 and CDR2 sequences are MDHEN and SYDVKM. V gave up 6 bases and J gave up 4 bases, with 21 bases separating them. This CDR3 has 16 residues. The DNA of the CDR3 is TGTGCCAGCAGGCCGGCGGCATCCATAGGCGGCACTGAAGCTTTCTTT. Translating gives CASRPAASIGGTEAFF.

The chain links TRBV19 to TRBJ2-1; D might be TRBD2 (5 bases). Germline V gene sequence: CDR1 LNHDA, CDR2 SQIVND (reference sequence). The germline V and J ends were trimmed by 4 bases and 7 bases, with 8 bases remaining between them. CDR3 length: 12 residues. The DNA of the CDR3 is TGTGCCAGTAGTACTCGACTAAATGAGCAGTTCTTC. Amino acids: CASSTRLNEQFF.

The V call is TRBV7-2, the J call TRBJ2-1; TRBD2 agrees at 8 bases. V trimming: 4 bases; J trimming: 14 bases; junction bases outside the gene matches: 7. The CDR3 has 12 amino acids. The germline CDR1 and CDR2 sequences are SGHTA and FQGNSA. Written as DNA, the CDR3 is TGTGCCAGCAGCTCACCCGGGACTAGAGAGTTCTTC. This encodes CASSSPGTREFF. The whole variable domain, filled in from reference TRBV7-2 and TRBJ2-1, reads GAGVSQSPSNKVTEKGKDVELRCDPISGHTALYWYRQSLGQGLEFLIYFQGNSAPDKSGLPSDRFSAERTGGSVSTLTIQRTQQEDSAVYLCASSSPGTREFFGPGTRLTVL.

The rearrangement links TRBV5-8 to TRBJ2-7; the D gene is possibly TRBD2 (5 bases). Trimming removed 2 bases at V and 2 bases at J, with 11 bases between. Germline V CDR1 and CDR2: SGHTS, YDEGEE. The CDR3 is 14 amino acids. Written as DNA, the CDR3 is TGTGCCAGCAGCTTAACGGGGATACCCTACGAGCAGTACTTC. Its translation: CASSLTGIPYEQYF.

The chain carries TRBV28 and TRBJ1-2, with D possibly matching TRBD1 (5 bases). This CDR3 has 15 residues. Trimming removed 6 bases from V and 8 bases from J, with 22 bases in between. Looked up from germline, CDR1 is MDHEN and CDR2 is SYDVKM. CDR3 sequence: CASRLTPGGLGGYTF. CDR3 sequence (DNA): TGTGCCAGCAGATTGACCCCCGGGGGACTAGGGGGCTACACCTTC.

A word on this clone: At one of its ends the junction is not consistent with the germline gene, which may arise from a read error. CDR3 region: CASSIAGETLYTQYF. The CDR3 DNA reads as TGTGCCAGTAGCATAGCGGGAGAGACCTTGTATACGCAGTATTTT. The chain employs TRBV19 and TRBJ2-3; 9 bases line up with TRBD2. This CDR3 has 15 amino acids. Germline loops: CDR1 LNHDA, CDR2 SQIVND (reference sequence).

This clone was seen once. The CDR3 DNA reads TGTGCCAGCAGTTTAGGACAGACGAACACTGAAGCTTTCTTT. Protein product: CASSLGQTNTEAFF. The genes are TRBV6-5 and TRBJ1-1; possibly TRBD1 for D (6 bases). Trimming left V 4 bases short and J 1 base short, with 10 bases between. The CDR3 consists of 14 residues. Germline loops: CDR1 MNHEY, CDR2 SVGAGI.

This clone was detected ten times or more. The chain couples TRBV7-2 to TRBJ2-3, with a possible D match to TRBD2 (6 bases). With 1 base removed from V and 3 bases from J, the gap between germline ends came to 11 bases. This CDR3 is built from 15 residues. Germline V lookup: CDR1 SGHTA, CDR2 FQGNSA. The CDR3 DNA sequence: TGTGCCAGCAGCTTAGAGGGGCGGGGAACAGATACGCAGTATTTT. Translating gives CASSLEGRGTDTQYF.

The V call is TRBV29-1, the J call TRBJ1-1; D might be TRBD1 (6 bases). Looked up from germline, CDR1 is SQVTM and CDR2 is ANQGSEA. The CDR3 is 12 residues long. V lost 7 bases to trimming and J lost 5 bases, with 14 bases between them. DNA for the CDR3: TGCAGCGGCAGGGGTGAAGGAACTGAAGCTTTCTTT. It specifies CSGRGEGTEAFF. The complete variable domain, with remaining parts taken from reference TRBV29-1 and TRBJ1-1, reads SAVISQKPSRDICQRGTSLTIQCQVDSQVTMMFWYRQQPGQSLTLIATANQGSEATYESGFVIDKFPISRPNLTFSTLTVSNMSPEDSSIYLCSGRGEGTEAFFGQGTRLTVV.

The rearrangement joins TRBV3-1 (or the pseudogene TRBV3-2) to TRBJ2-5; 12 bases agree with TRBD2. CDR1 LGHDT and CDR2 YNNKEL come from the germline V gene (reference sequence). The CDR3 sequence is 18 residues long. Trimming at V came to 1 base and at J to 2 bases, leaving 8 bases not matched to a gene. The CDR3 is CASSQGPILAGGQETQYF. The CDR3 coding sequence is TGTGCCAGCAGCCAAGGACCGATACTAGCGGGGGGACAAGAGACCCAGTACTTC.

The rearrangement joins TRBV28 to TRBJ1-3; D is possibly TRBD1 (5 bases). The germline CDR1 and CDR2 sequences are MDHEN and SYDVKM. V was shortened by 8 bases and J by 2 bases, with 13 bases between the two germline ends. This CDR3 is built from 14 residues. The CDR3: CASGYRLTGNTIYF. CDR3 DNA: TGTGCCAGCGGATACAGGTTAACTGGAAACACCATATATTTT.

The genes are TRBV7-2 and TRBJ1-2; 8 bases align to TRBD1. V trimming: 2 bases; J trimming: 8 bases; junction bases outside the gene matches: 10. The CDR3 runs to 15 residues. Germline assignment: CDR1 SGHTA and CDR2 FQGNSA. CDR3 region: CASSLSQGVLSGYTF. The CDR3, as DNA: TGTGCCAGCAGCTTATCACAGGGGGTTCTCTCAGGCTACACCTTC.

The V gene is TRBV19, the J gene TRBJ1-5, with D possibly matching TRBD1 (5 bases). The CDR3 covers 16 residues. V was cut by 3 bases and J by 0 bases, with 12 bases left in between. Germline V gives CDR1 LNHDA, CDR2 SQIVND (reference sequence). This chain's CDR3 is CASSIGHGYSNQPQHF. For the CDR3, the DNA is TGTGCCAGTAGTATTGGACACGGCTATAGCAATCAGCCCCAGCATTTT.

V usage is TRBV7-2 and J usage is TRBJ1-2; possible D gene TRBD1, 5 bases. CDR3 length equals 13 residues. Trimming removed 4 bases at V and 0 bases at J, with 6 bases between. Germline V CDR1 and CDR2: SGHTA, FQGNSA. CDR3 sequence reads: CASSWGANYGYTF. DNA of the CDR3: TGTGCCAGCAGCTGGGGGGCTAACTATGGCTACACCTTC. Full variable domain (rest looked up from reference TRBV7-2 and TRBJ1-2): GAGVSQSPSNKVTEKGKDVELRCDPISGHTALYWYRQSLGQGLEFLIYFQGNSAPDKSGLPSDRFSAERTGGSVSTLTIQRTQQEDSAVYLCASSWGANYGYTFGSGTRLTVV.

This chain links TRBV7-2 with TRBJ1-1; D is ambiguous. Germline V CDR1 and CDR2: SGHTA, FQGNSA. V lost 8 bases to trimming and J lost 1 base, with 17 bases between them. The CDR3 loop spans 15 amino acids. The CDR3 sequence is CASQPAGRRNTEAFF. CDR3 DNA: TGTGCCAGCCAGCCCGCGGGCAGGAGGAACACTGAAGCTTTCTTT.

The chain is built from TRBV7-2 and TRBJ1-5; a weak D match, TRBD1 (5 bases). Trimming took off 2 bases at V and 8 bases at J, with 22 bases between the two ends. The germline CDR1 and CDR2 sequences are SGHTA and FQGNSA. This CDR3 spans 17 amino acids. This CDR3 is CASSLRGSGSFWEPQHF. The CDR3 DNA is TGTGCCAGCAGCTTAAGGGGATCAGGGTCTTTTTGGGAGCCCCAGCATTTT.

The chain links TRBV18 to TRBJ1-1, with no clear D. The CDR3 has 11 residues. V lost 7 bases to trimming and J lost 3 bases, with 6 bases between them. The germline V gene has CDR1 KGHSH and CDR2 LQKENI. CDR3 protein: CASFADTEAFF. In nucleotides, the CDR3 is TGTGCCAGCTTCGCGGACACTGAAGCTTTCTTT.

This clone was picked up one time. The chain couples TRBV5-6 to TRBJ1-5; D gene ambiguous. CDR1 is SGHDT, CDR2 YYEEEE, per germline. This CDR3 is 13 amino acids long. V gave up 3 bases and J gave up 7 bases, with 11 bases separating them. The CDR3 DNA sequence: TGTGCCAGCAGCTCGACAAACGGACAGCCCCAGCATTTT. It codes for CASSSTNGQPQHF. Filled out from reference TRBV5-6 and TRBJ1-5, the complete variable domain reads DAGVTQSPTHLIKTRGQQVTLRCSPKSGHDTVSWYQQALGQGPQFIFQYYEEEERQRGNFPDRFSGHQFPNYSSELNVNALLLGDSALYLCASSSTNGQPQHFGDGTRLSIL.

The rearrangement joins TRBV28 to TRBJ2-7, with 7 bases that match TRBD2. V trimming: 6 bases; J trimming: 5 bases; junction bases outside the gene matches: 10. CDR3 size: 14 residues. The germline V gene encodes CDR1 MDHEN and CDR2 SYDVKM. The CDR3 spells CASRRTAGFNEQYF. The CDR3 DNA sequence: TGTGCCAGCAGGCGAACAGCGGGGTTCAACGAGCAGTACTTC. Full variable domain (missing parts from reference TRBV28 and TRBJ2-7): DVKVTQSSRYLVKRTGEKVFLECVQDMDHENMFWYRQDPGLGLRLIYFSYDVKMKEKGDIPEGYSVSREKKERFSLILESASTNQTSMYLCASRRTAGFNEQYFGPGTRLTVT.

This chain connects TRBV21-1 to TRBJ2-1; the table's D call, TRBD2, has no DNA check behind it. TRBV21-1 is described as a pseudogene. The CDR3 totals 19 residues. The CDR3 nucleotides are TGTGCCAGCAGCAAAAAACAACCGGGACTAGCGAGTTCCTACAATGAGCAGTTCTTC. It codes for CASSKKQPGLASSYNEQFF.

J is TRBJ2-2 and V is TRBV6-5; 10 bases line up with TRBD1. There are 14 residues in the CDR3. Germline V CDR1 and CDR2: MNHEY, SVGAGI. J gave up 6 bases and V 6 bases, and 4 bases lay outside the gene matches. This chain's CDR3 is CASRGTGEPGELFF. The CDR3 DNA reads as TGTGCCAGCAGGGGGACAGGGGAACCCGGGGAGCTGTTTTTT.

This chain connects TRBV27 to TRBJ1-5; 8 nucleotides agree with TRBD1. The CDR3 has 14 amino acids. Germline V gives CDR1 MNHEY, CDR2 SMNVEV (reference sequence). The V segment lost 0 bases and the J segment 6 bases; nucleotides outside the gene matches: 1. CDR3 region: CASSLSQGVQPQHF. In DNA form, the CDR3 reads TGTGCCAGCAGTTTATCACAGGGGGTTCAGCCCCAGCATTTT.

The rearrangement links TRBV29-1 to TRBJ2-1; 10 positions match TRBD2. The CDR3 totals 13 residues. Germline values: CDR1 SQVTM, CDR2 ANQGSEA. The V gene end was trimmed by 5 bases and the J gene end by 9 bases; junction bases not matched to a gene: 7. In DNA form, the CDR3 reads TGCAGCGTTCGACTAGCGGGTTCGGGTGAGCAGTTCTTC. Its translation is CSVRLAGSGEQFF.

This clone appeared once. The chain has TRBV27 and TRBJ2-1; D remains unclear. The germline gives CDR1 MNHEY, CDR2 SMNVEV (reference sequence). This CDR3 comprises 13 residues. The ends were cut back, 3 bases at V and 8 bases at J, with 11 bases in the middle. The chain's CDR3 is CASSLRPVYEQFF. The CDR3 DNA follows: TGTGCCAGCAGTTTGCGGCCCGTTTATGAGCAGTTCTTC.

This clone was seen more than once but under ten times. Here the CDR3 reads CASRPAPGYNSPLHF. CDR3 coding DNA: TGCGCCAGCAGGCCTGCCCCGGGCTATAATTCACCCCTCCACTTT. The chain is built from TRBV5-1 and TRBJ1-6; D gene unclear. CDR3 length equals 15 residues. V was shortened by 5 bases and J by 3 bases, with 12 bases between the two germline ends. Germline values: CDR1 SGHRS, CDR2 YFSETQ.